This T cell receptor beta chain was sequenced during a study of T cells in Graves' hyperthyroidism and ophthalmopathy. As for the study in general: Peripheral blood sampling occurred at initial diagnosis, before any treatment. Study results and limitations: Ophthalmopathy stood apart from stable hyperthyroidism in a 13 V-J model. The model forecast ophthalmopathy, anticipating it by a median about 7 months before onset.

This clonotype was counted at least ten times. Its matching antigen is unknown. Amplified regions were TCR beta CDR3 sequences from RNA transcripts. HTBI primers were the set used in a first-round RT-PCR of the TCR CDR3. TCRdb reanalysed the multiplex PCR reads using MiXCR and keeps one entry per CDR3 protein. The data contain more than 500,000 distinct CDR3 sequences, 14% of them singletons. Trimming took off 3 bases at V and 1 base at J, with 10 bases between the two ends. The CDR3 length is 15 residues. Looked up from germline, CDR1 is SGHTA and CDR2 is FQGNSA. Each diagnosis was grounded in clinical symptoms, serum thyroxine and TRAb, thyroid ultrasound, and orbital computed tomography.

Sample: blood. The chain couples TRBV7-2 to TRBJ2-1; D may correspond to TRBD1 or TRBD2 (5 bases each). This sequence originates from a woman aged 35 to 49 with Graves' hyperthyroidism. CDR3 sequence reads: CASSLGRGSYNEQFF. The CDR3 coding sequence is TGTGCCAGCAGCTTGGGACGCGGGTCCTACAATGAGCAGTTCTTC.